Below, 23 T cell receptor beta chains from the same sample are listed, as sequenced in a study of tumor and adjacent non-tumor tissue in lung cancer. No cell sorting was done before RNA was extracted from the tissue. TCRbeta libraries were built with three rounds of nested PCR, modified from ARM-PCR. TCRdb independently ran MiXCR on the multiplex PCR reads; one entry per CDR3 protein. This table has some 84,000 distinct CDR3 sequences, 61% appearing once. Source material: lung tumor tissue. These receptors were obtained from a man in his 70s with non-small cell lung cancer.

To note about this clonotype: This likely comes from a read error, as the CDR3 has no conserved phenylalanine or tryptophan at its end. The DNA is left out, because the CDR3 cannot be placed on it with certainty; the CDR3 is given as TCRdb lists it. The gene calls are TRBV11-2 and TRBJ2-5; no DNA check was done on the table's D call, TRBD2. The CDR3 has 14 residues if both end residues are counted. Germline CDR1 SGHAT, CDR2 FQNNGV. The CDR3 here is CASSSWEGQETHYS.

The table lists this clonotype with many counts. J is TRBJ1-1 and V is TRBV30; possibly TRBD1 for D (5 bases). The CDR3 is made up of 11 amino acids. Trimming took off 4 bases at V and 9 bases at J, with 12 bases between the two ends. Germline lookup yields CDR1 GTSNPN and CDR2 SVGIG (reference sequence). The CDR3 protein is CAWTGTGKAFF. DNA of the CDR3: TGTGCCTGGACCGGGACTGGGAAAGCTTTCTTT.

In this sample, this clonotype turned up many times. The gene calls are TRBV12-3 or TRBV12-4 and TRBJ1-5; D is possibly TRBD1 (6 bases). The V end lost 6 bases, the J end lost 6 bases, and 12 bases lay between the germline ends. This CDR3 has 13 residues. CDR3 nucleotides: TGTGCCAGCAGGGAGGGACAACTTCAGCCCCAGCATTTT. Amino acids: CASREGQLQPQHF.

A note on this clonotype: A much larger clone is a single base away; this may be a read error. This chain connects TRBV6-1 to TRBJ2-7; 12 nucleotides match TRBD2. Looked up from germline, CDR1 is MNHNS and CDR2 is SASEGT. V shed 10 bases, J shed 2 bases, and the junction held 9 bases outside the gene matches. This CDR3 is built from 15 residues. The CDR3 nucleotides are TGTGCCATCAGGGAGGCTAGCGGGGGGGCCTACGAGCAGTACTTC. Translation gives CAIREASGGAYEQYF.

To note about this clonotype: At one end the junction does not follow the germline gene, possibly because of a read error. The genes are TRBV6-1 and TRBJ2-7; no clear D. Germline V lookup: CDR1 MNHNS, CDR2 SASEGT. The CDR3 length is 13 residues. CDR3 DNA sequence: TGTGCTAGCACCCCCAAGCAGTACTACGAGCAGTACTTC. Translated: CASTPKQYYEQYF.

In its sample, this clonotype was seen a few times. Being one base from a much bigger clone, this may be a read error. The chain links TRBV30 to TRBJ1-5, with D possibly matching TRBD1 (5 bases). Deletions cut 2 bases from V and 6 bases from J, with 8 bases between. CDR3 length: 12 amino acids. Germline V gene sequence: CDR1 GTSNPN, CDR2 SVGIG (reference sequence). The CDR3 region is CAWSLQVQPQHF. For the CDR3, the DNA is TGTGCCTGGAGTTTACAGGTTCAGCCCCAGCATTTT.

This clonotype has ten or more counts. The V gene is TRBV20-1, the J gene TRBJ2-7; D is possibly TRBD2 (5 bases). Trimming removed 0 bases from V and 2 bases from J, with 8 bases in between. The CDR3 runs to 13 residues. Germline CDR1 is DFQATT and CDR2 is SNEGSKA (reference sequence). In DNA form, the CDR3 reads TGCAGTGCTAGAGATATGAGGGCCTACGAGCAGTACTTC. Translation: CSARDMRAYEQYF.

The chain joins TRBV11-2 to TRBJ2-1; TRBD2 matches at 12 bases. From germline, CDR1 is SGHAT and CDR2 FQNNGV. The CDR3 runs 17 residues. J gave up 13 bases and V 7 bases, and 20 bases lay outside the gene matches. CDR3 residues: CASNISGSASGRASQFF. DNA for the CDR3: TGTGCCAGCAACATTAGCGGTTCGGCTAGCGGGAGGGCGAGTCAGTTCTTC.

On this clonotype: A clone one base away is much larger, so this may be a read error. The chain couples TRBV10-3 to TRBJ2-5; the match to TRBD2 covers 8 bases. The germline CDR1 and CDR2 sequences are ENHRY and SYGVKD. The CDR3 spans 15 residues. CDR3 bases: TGTGCCATCAGTGTCCCAACGGGAGGGCCTCAGACCCGGTACTTC. Translation gives CAISVPTGGPQTRYF.

The V call is TRBV11-3, the J call TRBJ2-7; D gene ambiguous. The V gene's germline CDR1 is SGHNT and CDR2 YENEEA. This CDR3 region has 13 residues. V was pared by 4 bases and J by 7 bases, with 14 bases between. The CDR3 sequence: CASSSWTIREQYF. CDR3 sequence (DNA): TGTGCCAGCAGCTCGTGGACCATCAGGGAGCAGTACTTC.

The sample holds many counts of this clonotype. V is TRBV6-1 and J is TRBJ1-2; 7 bases match TRBD1. The germline CDR1 and CDR2 sequences are MNHNS and SASEGT. J lost 2 bases, V lost 4 bases, and 4 bases had no gene match. The CDR3 spans 14 residues. CDR3 nucleotide sequence: TGTGCCAGCAGTGTGGGCAGGGGGAACTATGGCTACACCTTC. This codes for CASSVGRGNYGYTF.

Worth noting for this clonotype: The germline gene is not matched at one end of the junction; a read error may be the cause. V usage is TRBV7-8 and J usage is TRBJ2-7; weak D call: TRBD2 (5 bases). The CDR3 has 14 residues. Germline CDR1 reads SGHVS; CDR2 reads FQNEAQ. The CDR3 DNA reads as TGTGCCGGCAAAGGGAGTGAATTGGCCTACGAGCTGTACTTC. It is translated as CAGKGSELAYELYF.

This clonotype came up a few times. Possible read error: a much larger clone is one base away. This rearrangement joins TRBV10-2 to TRBJ1-1, with TRBD1 identical over 8 bases. Germline loops: CDR1 WSHSY, CDR2 SAAADI. The CDR3 is 11 residues long. The CDR3 nucleotides are TGCACCAGCGGACAGGGTACTGAAGCTTTCTTT. It yields the protein CTSGQGTEAFF.

V gene TRBV29-1 combines with J gene TRBJ2-2; D call uncertain. V was trimmed by 6 bases and J by 6 bases, leaving 14 bases between them. The CDR3 length is 13 residues. Germline loops: CDR1 SQVTM, CDR2 ANQGSEA. The CDR3 protein is CSVDVKDAGELFF. CDR3 nucleotides: TGCAGCGTCGATGTGAAGGACGCCGGGGAGCTGTTTTTT.

This chain uses TRBV29-1 with TRBJ1-4; perhaps TRBD1 as D (6 bases). CDR1 SQVTM and CDR2 ANQGSEA come from the germline V gene. CDR3 length equals 13 residues. CDR3 DNA: TGCGGCGCCTTGGACAGCCAGACTGAAAAACTGTTTTTT. It yields the protein CGALDSQTEKLFF.

This clonotype was seen only a few times. Its ends do not fully match the called genes, so a read error is possible. The chain combines TRBV5-5 with TRBJ1-1; 10 positions match TRBD1. Germline V gives CDR1 SGHKS, CDR2 YYEKEE (reference sequence). The CDR3 totals 16 residues. The CDR3 sequence is CASSSRQGALNAEAFF. In DNA form, the CDR3 reads TGTGCCAGCAGCTCCCGACAGGGGGCTTTGAACGCTGAAGCTTTCTTT.

This clonotype was counted between two and nine times. A read error may be the cause here, since a much bigger clone is one base away. The genes are TRBV10-3 and TRBJ2-2; 7 nucleotides line up with TRBD1. CDR3 length equals 15 residues. In germline, CDR1 is ENHRY, CDR2 SYGVKD. The CDR3, as DNA: TGTGCCATCAGTGTCGGGACAGTGAACACCGGGAAGCTGTTTTTT. Its translation: CAISVGTVNTGKLFF.

With respect to this clonotype: This may be a read error: a much more frequent sequence differs by one nucleotide. The chain carries TRBV28 and TRBJ2-7; a weak D match, TRBD2 (5 bases). This CDR3 comprises 14 residues. Germline V gene data show CDR1 as MDHEN and CDR2 as SYDVKM. The CDR3 DNA reads TGTGCCAGCAGTTTGGACGGACTCTCCTACGTGCAGTACTTC. Translating it yields CASSLDGLSYVQYF.

This sequence joins TRBV29-1 and TRBJ2-7, with 7 bases matching TRBD1. Germline CDR1 reads SQVTM; CDR2 reads ANQGSEA. The CDR3 runs 16 residues. Losses at the gene ends were 4 bases for V and 2 bases for J; bases not matched to a gene: 14. The CDR3 protein is CSVGSKGADIPYEQYF. The CDR3 DNA is TGCAGCGTTGGAAGTAAGGGGGCAGATATCCCCTACGAGCAGTACTTC.

There are many counts of this clonotype. The rearrangement uses TRBV29-1 and TRBJ1-1; D is undetermined. In germline, CDR1 is SQVTM, CDR2 ANQGSEA. This CDR3 has 13 residues. V dropped 4 bases and J dropped 3 bases, with 12 bases sitting between them. CDR3 loop: CSVAVGGDTEAFF. In nucleotides, the CDR3 is TGCAGCGTTGCCGTGGGCGGGGACACTGAAGCTTTCTTT.

A remark on this clonotype: The junction differs from germline at one of its ends, possibly a read error. The V call is TRBV11-2, the J call TRBJ2-2, with TRBD2 matching over 7 bases. CDR1 is SGHAT, CDR2 FQNNGV, per germline. The CDR3 runs to 14 residues. This CDR3 reads CASSLGGSTRELFF. The CDR3 bases are TGTGCCAGCAGCTTAGGCGGGAGTACCAGGGAACTGTTTTTT.

On this clonotype itself: A much larger clone sits a single nucleotide away, making a read error possible. The rearrangement links TRBV2 to TRBJ2-7; D is unclear. The CDR3 runs to 14 residues. Germline V gene data show CDR1 as SNHLY and CDR2 as FYNNEI. The CDR3 loop reads CASSWTTVVYEHYF. The DNA of the CDR3 is TGTGCCAGCAGTTGGACGACGGTCGTCTACGAGCACTACTTC.

There are a few counts of this clonotype. This may stem from a read error, because a much larger clone lies one nucleotide away. V gene TRBV29-1 combines with J gene TRBJ2-3, with D unclear. From germline, CDR1 is SQVTM and CDR2 ANQGSEA. The V end lost 6 bases, the J end lost 3 bases, and 10 bases lay between the germline ends. The CDR3 is made up of 12 amino acids. The CDR3 DNA reads TGCAGCGTCGAGATTCTGACAGATACGCAGTATTTT. Encoded protein: CSVEILTDTQYF.